This TCR beta chain comes out of a study of cytomegalovirus exposure and HLA in healthy donors. Primers included in the PCR were 60 Vbeta and 13 Jbeta primers. The table came from immunoSEQ multiplex PCR; TCRdb's copy has only in-frame clones and leaves some out. The data show some 130,000 clones, with more than 75% seen just once and about 2.2% held by the top ten. This CDR3 comprises 14 residues. Per germline, CDR1 GTSNPN and CDR2 SVGIG (reference sequence). Trimming took off 2 bases at V and 7 bases at J, with 17 bases between the two ends. The clonotype originates from a man under 40 in good health and CMV-seronegative. The gene calls are TRBV30 and TRBJ1-2, with no clear D. Specimen: PBMCs. The CDR3 loop is CAWSLTGRSRGYTF. CDR3 in DNA: TGTGCCTGGAGTCTCACGGGGAGGAGTCGTGGCTACACCTTC.